Shown below are 10 T cell receptor beta chains from a single sample sequenced in a study of blood T cell repertoires in COVID-19. TCRdb keeps only in-frame clones here, not all; method: immunoSEQ multiplex PCR. Found here are 200,000 to 250,000 clones, around 85% of them singletons; the top ten hold roughly 5%. The sequenced sample was peripheral blood. These TCRs come from a man between 45 and 60 years old with COVID-19, enrolled during active disease.

This sequence joins TRBV9 and TRBJ1-5; D remains ambiguous. CDR1 and CDR2 from the germline V gene are SGDLS and YYNGEE. The CDR3 covers 12 residues. CDR3 amino acids: CARWESNQPQHF. As DNA, the CDR3 is TGTGCGAGGTGGGAGAGCAATCAGCCCCAGCATTTT.

This chain links TRBV5-5 with TRBJ2-7; 11 bases fit TRBD1. This CDR3 is 15 amino acids long. V gave up 4 bases and J gave up 3 bases; unmatched junction bases: 6. In germline, CDR1 is SGHKS, CDR2 YYEKEE (reference sequence). The CDR3 loop is CASSHPGQGVYEQYF. For the CDR3, the DNA is TGTGCCAGCAGCCACCCGGGACAGGGGGTCTACGAGCAGTACTTC.

The chain has TRBV9 and TRBJ2-2; perhaps TRBD1 as D (6 bases). V was cut by 4 bases and J by 5 bases, with 15 bases left in between. The CDR3 runs 15 residues. Germline V CDR1 and CDR2: SGDLS, YYNGEE. CDR3 nucleotides: TGTGCCAGCAGCCTCCGACAGGCCCATACCGGGGAGCTGTTTTTT. Translated: CASSLRQAHTGELFF.

The chain is built from TRBV7-9 and TRBJ1-2; D is possibly TRBD1 (5 bases). In germline, CDR1 is SEHNR, CDR2 FQNEAQ (reference sequence). CDR3 size: 16 residues. V lost 3 bases, J lost 1 base, and 15 bases lay in between. The CDR3 DNA reads TGTGCCAGCAGCTTGCTTTGGGGGACTCTTAACTATGGCTACACCTTC. Translation gives CASSLLWGTLNYGYTF.

CDR3 protein: CASSHFAQGSEAFF. CDR3 DNA: TGTGCCAGCAGCCATTTCGCTCAGGGGTCTGAAGCTTTCTTT. This chain joins TRBV3-1 (or the pseudogene TRBV3-2) and TRBJ1-1, with D maybe TRBD1 (6 bases). CDR1 and CDR2 (germline): LGHDT, YNNKEL (reference sequence). The V end lost 3 bases, the J end lost 6 bases, and 14 bases lay between the germline ends. The CDR3 spans 14 residues.

The chain has TRBV30 and TRBJ1-4, with a possible D match to TRBD1 (5 bases). Germline values: CDR1 GTSNPN, CDR2 SVGIG (reference sequence). Trimming shortened V by 3 bases and J by 5 bases, and 16 bases separated the two germline ends. The CDR3 runs to 15 residues. CDR3 DNA: TGTGCCTGGAGACGTCCGGGAGGGGCAAATGAAAAACTGTTTTTT. Protein product: CAWRRPGGANEKLFF. Looking up the rest from reference TRBV30 and TRBJ1-4 gives the full variable domain: SQTIHQWPATLVQPVGSPLSLECTVEGTSNPNLYWYRQAAGRGLQLLFYSVGIGQISSEVPQNLSASRPQDRQFILSSKKLLLSDSGFYLCAWRRPGGANEKLFFGSGTQLSVL.

This clone was observed a handful of times. The CDR3 bases are TGTGCCAGCAGCCCCACTAGCGGGGTCCAAGAGACCCAGTACTTC. Translation: CASSPTSGVQETQYF. The rearrangement uses TRBV7-3 and TRBJ2-5, with 10 nucleotides matching TRBD2. The CDR3 totals 15 residues. CDR1 and CDR2 from the germline V gene are SGHTA and FQGTGA. With 5 bases clipped from V and 1 base from J, the junction kept 4 bases outside the gene matches.

This chain links TRBV5-4 with TRBJ2-2; D gene uncertain. CDR1 and CDR2 from the germline V gene are SGHNT and YYREEE (reference sequence). V shed 0 bases and J shed 0 bases, with 6 bases lying between them. The CDR3 runs 15 residues. CDR3 sequence: CASSLARTNTGELFF. CDR3 in DNA: TGTGCCAGCAGCTTGGCGCGGACGAACACCGGGGAGCTGTTTTTT.

The V gene is TRBV9, the J gene TRBJ2-3, with D possibly matching TRBD2 (6 bases). Germline lookup yields CDR1 SGDLS and CDR2 YYNGEE. The CDR3 is 15 amino acids. V lost 2 bases, J lost 4 bases, and 14 bases lay in between. The DNA of the CDR3 is TGTGCCAGCAGCGTTCCAGCCGGGAGACCAGATACGCAGTATTTT. This sequence encodes CASSVPAGRPDTQYF.

This clone showed up just a few times. The V and J genes are TRBV5-1 and TRBJ2-1, with no clear D. The CDR3 loop spans 17 amino acids. Germline CDR1 and CDR2: SGHRS and YFSETQ. V gave up 0 bases and J gave up 4 bases, with 17 bases separating them. CDR3 loop: CASSLVRQSQMYNEQFF. Here the CDR3 DNA reads TGCGCCAGCAGCTTGGTCAGGCAGTCCCAGATGTACAATGAGCAGTTCTTC.